Sequencing of this T cell receptor beta chain was carried out in a study of cytomegalovirus exposure and HLA in healthy donors. The primer mix had 60 Vbeta and 13 Jbeta primers. The assay was immunoSEQ multiplex PCR, and TCRdb's table has in-frame clones only and misses some. The data contain 90,000 to 140,000 clones, around 75% of them seen just once; the ten biggest clones take up 1% to 1.5%. Trimming at V came to 7 bases and at J to 9 bases, leaving 8 bases not matched to a gene. CDR1 is MNHEY, CDR2 SVGAGI, per germline. The CDR3 runs to 12 residues. This clone was seen only a few times. Antigen unknown. Findings and caveats of the study: By HLA locus, TCR association rates varied in a later analysis, with DRB1 showing the most and HLA-C the fewest.

This TCR came from a man aged 35-49 years in good health and CMV-seronegative. Material for sequencing was PBMCs. This chain joins TRBV6-5 and TRBJ2-5; 7 bases agree with TRBD1. The CDR3, as DNA: TGTGCCAGCACCAGCGACAGGGCGGCCCAGTACTTC. Translation: CASTSDRAAQYF.